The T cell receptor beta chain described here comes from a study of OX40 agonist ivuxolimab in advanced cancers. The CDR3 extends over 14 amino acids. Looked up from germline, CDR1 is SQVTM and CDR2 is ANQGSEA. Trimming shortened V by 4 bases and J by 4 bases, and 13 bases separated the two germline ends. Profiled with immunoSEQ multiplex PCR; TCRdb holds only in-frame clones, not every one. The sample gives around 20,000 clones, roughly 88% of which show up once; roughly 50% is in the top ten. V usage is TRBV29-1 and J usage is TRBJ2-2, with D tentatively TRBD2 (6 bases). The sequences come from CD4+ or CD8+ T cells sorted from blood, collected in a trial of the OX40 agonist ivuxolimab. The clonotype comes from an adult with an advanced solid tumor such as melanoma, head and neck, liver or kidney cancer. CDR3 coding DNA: TGCAGCGTTGTTGGGACTCGTGGCACCGGGGAGCTGTTTTTT. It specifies CSVVGTRGTGELFF.